This entry describes one T cell receptor (beta chain). In the original workflow: By means of reference gene primer amplification, nucleated cell counts were estimated. Profiling relied on immunoSEQ multiplex PCR, and the TCRdb table lists in-frame clones only, not all of them. The DNA gave D and trimming, while V, J and clone size come from that table. The sample shows about 58,000 clones, about 78% of them seen only once. These data belong to a study of blood T cell repertoires in COVID-19. Across the study: Spain, Italy and the United States supplied samples that represented acute and convalescent COVID-19. Nucleic acid was either cDNA or gDNA, and it came from T cells, B-cell-depleted T cells, or PBMCs.

The CDR3 covers 14 residues. CDR1 and CDR2 from the germline V gene are SGDLS and YYNGEE. Trimming took off 2 bases at V and 2 bases at J, with 8 bases between the two ends. This chain links TRBV9 with TRBJ1-3; TRBD1 might be the D (5 bases). The sample comprised peripheral blood. This receptor was obtained from a human donor in a cohort sampled during active COVID-19. The CDR3 nucleotides read TGTGCCAGCAGCGTCTGGGGGGCTGGAAACACCATATATTTT. The encoded protein is CASSVWGAGNTIYF.